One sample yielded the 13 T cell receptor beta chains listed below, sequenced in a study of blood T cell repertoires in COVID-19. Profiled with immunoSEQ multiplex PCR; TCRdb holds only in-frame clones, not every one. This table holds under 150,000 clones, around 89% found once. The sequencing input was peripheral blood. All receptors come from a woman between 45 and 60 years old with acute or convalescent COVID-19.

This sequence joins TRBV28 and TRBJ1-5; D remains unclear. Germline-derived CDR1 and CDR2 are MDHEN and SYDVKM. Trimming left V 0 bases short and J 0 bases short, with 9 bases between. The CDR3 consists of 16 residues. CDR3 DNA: TGTGCCAGCAGTTTATGGGAACGGGTTAGCAATCAGCCCCAGCATTTT. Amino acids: CASSLWERVSNQPQHF.

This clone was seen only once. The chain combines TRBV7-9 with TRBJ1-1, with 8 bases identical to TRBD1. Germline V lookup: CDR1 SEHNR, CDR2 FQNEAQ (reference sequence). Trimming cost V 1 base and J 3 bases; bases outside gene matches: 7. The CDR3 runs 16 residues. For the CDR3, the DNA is TGTGCCAGCAGCTTAGACCCCGGACAGGGTGACACTGAAGCTTTCTTT. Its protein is CASSLDPGQGDTEAFF.

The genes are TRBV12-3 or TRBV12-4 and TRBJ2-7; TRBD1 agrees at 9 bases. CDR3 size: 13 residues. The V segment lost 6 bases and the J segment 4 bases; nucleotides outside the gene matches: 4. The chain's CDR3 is CASRDRGTYEQYF. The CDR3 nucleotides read TGTGCCAGCAGGGACAGGGGAACGTACGAGCAGTACTTC.

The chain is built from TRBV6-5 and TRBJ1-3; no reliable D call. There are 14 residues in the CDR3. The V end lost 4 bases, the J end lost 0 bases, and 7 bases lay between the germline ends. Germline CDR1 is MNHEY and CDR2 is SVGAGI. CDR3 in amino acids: CASSLVTSGNTIYF. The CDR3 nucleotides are TGTGCCAGCAGTTTAGTCACCTCTGGAAACACCATATATTTT.

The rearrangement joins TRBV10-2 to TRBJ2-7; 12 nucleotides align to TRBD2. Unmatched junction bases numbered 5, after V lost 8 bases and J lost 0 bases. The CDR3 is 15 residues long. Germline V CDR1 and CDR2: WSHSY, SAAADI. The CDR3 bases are TGCGCCAGCCGGCTAGCGGGGGGGACCTCCTACGAGCAGTACTTC. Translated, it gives CASRLAGGTSYEQYF.

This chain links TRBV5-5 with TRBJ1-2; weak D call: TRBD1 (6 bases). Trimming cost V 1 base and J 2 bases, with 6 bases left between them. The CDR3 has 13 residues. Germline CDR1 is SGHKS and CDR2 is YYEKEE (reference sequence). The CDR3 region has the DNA TGTGCCAGCAGCTTGCAGGGGAACTATGGCTACACCTTC. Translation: CASSLQGNYGYTF.

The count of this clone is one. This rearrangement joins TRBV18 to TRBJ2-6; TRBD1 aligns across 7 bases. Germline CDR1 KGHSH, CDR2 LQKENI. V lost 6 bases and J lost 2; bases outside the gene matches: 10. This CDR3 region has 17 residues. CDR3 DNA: TGTGCCAGCTCCCGACAGGGTCGTTTAACTGGGGCCAACGTCCTGACTTTC. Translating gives CASSRQGRLTGANVLTF. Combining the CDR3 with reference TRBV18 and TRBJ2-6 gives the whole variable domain NAGVMQNPRHLVRRRGQEARLRCSPMKGHSHVYWYRQLPEEGLKFMVYLQKENIIDESGMPKERFSAEFPKEGPSILRIQQVVRGDSAAYFCASSRQGRLTGANVLTFGAGSRLTVL.

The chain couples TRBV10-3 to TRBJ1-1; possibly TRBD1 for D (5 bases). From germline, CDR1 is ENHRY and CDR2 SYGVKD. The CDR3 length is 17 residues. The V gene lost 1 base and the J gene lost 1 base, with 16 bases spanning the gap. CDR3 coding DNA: TGTGCCATCAGTGAGTGGTTTGGTCGCGGGGCGAACACTGAAGCTTTCTTT. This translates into CAISEWFGRGANTEAFF.

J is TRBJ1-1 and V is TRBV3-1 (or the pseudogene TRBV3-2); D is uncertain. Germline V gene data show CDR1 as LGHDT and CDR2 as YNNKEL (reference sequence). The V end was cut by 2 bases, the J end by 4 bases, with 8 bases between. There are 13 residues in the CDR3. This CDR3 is CASSQTSLTEAFF. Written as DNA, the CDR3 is TGTGCCAGCAGCCAAACGAGCCTCACTGAAGCTTTCTTT.

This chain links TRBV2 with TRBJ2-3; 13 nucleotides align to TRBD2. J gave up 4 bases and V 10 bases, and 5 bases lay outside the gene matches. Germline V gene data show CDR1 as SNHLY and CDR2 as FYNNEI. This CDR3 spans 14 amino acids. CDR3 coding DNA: TGTGCCACCCGGACTAGCGGGAGTCCAGATACGCAGTATTTT. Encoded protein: CATRTSGSPDTQYF.

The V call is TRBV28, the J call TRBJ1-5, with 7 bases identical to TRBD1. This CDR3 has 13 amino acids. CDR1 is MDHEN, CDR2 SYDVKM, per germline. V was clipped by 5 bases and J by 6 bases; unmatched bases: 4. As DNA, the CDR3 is TGTGCCAGCAGTCTCGGGACAGCTCAGCCCCAGCATTTT. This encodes CASSLGTAQPQHF. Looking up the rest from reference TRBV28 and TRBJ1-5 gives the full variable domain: DVKVTQSSRYLVKRTGEKVFLECVQDMDHENMFWYRQDPGLGLRLIYFSYDVKMKEKGDIPEGYSVSREKKERFSLILESASTNQTSMYLCASSLGTAQPQHFGDGTRLSIL.

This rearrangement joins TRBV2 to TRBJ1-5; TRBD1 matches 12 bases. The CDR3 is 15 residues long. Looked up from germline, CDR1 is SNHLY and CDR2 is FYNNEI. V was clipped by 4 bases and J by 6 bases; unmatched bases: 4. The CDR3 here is CASSGGTGGGQPQHF. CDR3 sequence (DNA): TGTGCCAGCAGTGGAGGGACAGGGGGCGGTCAGCCCCAGCATTTT. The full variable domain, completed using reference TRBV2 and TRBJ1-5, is EPEVTQTPSHQVTQMGQEVILRCVPISNHLYFYWYRQILGQKVEFLVSFYNNEISEKSEIFDDQFSVERPDGSNFTLKIRSTKLEDSAMYFCASSGGTGGGQPQHFGDGTRLSIL.

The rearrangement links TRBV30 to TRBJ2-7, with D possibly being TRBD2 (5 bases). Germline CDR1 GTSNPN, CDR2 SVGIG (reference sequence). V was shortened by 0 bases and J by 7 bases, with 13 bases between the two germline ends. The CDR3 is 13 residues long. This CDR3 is CAWSVPPRREQYF. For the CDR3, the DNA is TGTGCCTGGAGTGTACCCCCTCGGAGGGAGCAGTACTTC.